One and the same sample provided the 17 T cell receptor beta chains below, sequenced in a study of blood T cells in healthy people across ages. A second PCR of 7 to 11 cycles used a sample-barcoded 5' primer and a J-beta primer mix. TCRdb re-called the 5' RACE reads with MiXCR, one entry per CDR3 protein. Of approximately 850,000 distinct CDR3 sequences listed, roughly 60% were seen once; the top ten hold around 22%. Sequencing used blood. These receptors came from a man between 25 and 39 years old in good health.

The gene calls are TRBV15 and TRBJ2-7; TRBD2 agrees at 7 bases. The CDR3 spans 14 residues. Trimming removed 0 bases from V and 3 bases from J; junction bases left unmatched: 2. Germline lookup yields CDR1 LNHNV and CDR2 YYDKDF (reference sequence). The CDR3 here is CATSREGGVYEQYF. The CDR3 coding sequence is TGTGCCACCAGCAGAGAGGGAGGGGTCTACGAGCAGTACTTC.

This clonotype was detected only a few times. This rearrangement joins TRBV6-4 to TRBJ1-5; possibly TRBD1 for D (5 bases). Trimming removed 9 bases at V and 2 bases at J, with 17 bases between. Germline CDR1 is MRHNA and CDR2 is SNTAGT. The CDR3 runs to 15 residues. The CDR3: CASGGGSECNQPQHF. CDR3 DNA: TGTGCCAGTGGGGGGGGTAGTGAGTGCAATCAGCCCCAGCATTTT.

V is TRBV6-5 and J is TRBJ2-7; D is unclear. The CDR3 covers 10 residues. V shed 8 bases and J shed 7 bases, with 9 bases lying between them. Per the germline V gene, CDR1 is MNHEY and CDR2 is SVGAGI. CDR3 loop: CASGLREQYF. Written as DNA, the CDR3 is TGTGCCAGCGGCCTTAGAGAGCAGTACTTC.

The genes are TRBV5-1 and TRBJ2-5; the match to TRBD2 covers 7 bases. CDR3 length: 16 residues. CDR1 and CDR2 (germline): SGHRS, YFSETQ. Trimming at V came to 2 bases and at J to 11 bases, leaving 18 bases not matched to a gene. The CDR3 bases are TGCGCCAGCAGCTTAGGGACTACCATTTCAGGGAATGAGCAGTACTTC. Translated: CASSLGTTISGNEQYF.

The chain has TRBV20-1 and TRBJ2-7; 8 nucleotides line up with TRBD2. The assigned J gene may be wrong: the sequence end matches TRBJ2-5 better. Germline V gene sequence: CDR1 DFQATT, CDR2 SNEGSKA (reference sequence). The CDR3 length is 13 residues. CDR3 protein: CSASGGALSTQYF. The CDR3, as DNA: TGCAGTGCTAGCGGGGGGGCTCTGTCGACCCAGTACTTC.

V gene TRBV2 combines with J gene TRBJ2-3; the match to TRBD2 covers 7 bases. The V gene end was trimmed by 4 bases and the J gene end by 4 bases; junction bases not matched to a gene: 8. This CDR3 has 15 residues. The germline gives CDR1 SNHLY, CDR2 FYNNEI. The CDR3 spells CASSVRTSGADTQYF. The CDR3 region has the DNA TGTGCCAGCAGTGTCCGGACTAGTGGGGCAGATACGCAGTATTTT.

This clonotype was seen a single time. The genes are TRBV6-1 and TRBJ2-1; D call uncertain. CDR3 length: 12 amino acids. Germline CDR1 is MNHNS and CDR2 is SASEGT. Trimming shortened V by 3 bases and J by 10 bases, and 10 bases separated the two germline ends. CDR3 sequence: CASSEESREQFF. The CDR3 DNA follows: TGTGCCAGCAGTGAGGAGTCTAGGGAGCAGTTCTTC.

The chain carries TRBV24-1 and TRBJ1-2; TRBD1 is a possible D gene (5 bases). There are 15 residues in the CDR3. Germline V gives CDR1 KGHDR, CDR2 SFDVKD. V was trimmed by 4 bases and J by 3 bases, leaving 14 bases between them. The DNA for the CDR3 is TGTGCCACCAGTGACCCGAGAGCACAGGACTATGGCTACACCTTC. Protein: CATSDPRAQDYGYTF.

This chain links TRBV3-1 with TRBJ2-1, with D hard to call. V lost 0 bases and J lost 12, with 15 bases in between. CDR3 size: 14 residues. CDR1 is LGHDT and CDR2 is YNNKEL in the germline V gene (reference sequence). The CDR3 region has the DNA TGTGCCAGCAGCCAAGAGGAAGGCCTCTCCGCGCAGTTCTTC. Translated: CASSQEEGLSAQFF.

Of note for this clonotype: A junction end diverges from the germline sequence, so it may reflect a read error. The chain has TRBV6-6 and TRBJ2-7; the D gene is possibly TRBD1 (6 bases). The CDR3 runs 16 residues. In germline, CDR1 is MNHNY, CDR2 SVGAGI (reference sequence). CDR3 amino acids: CASSDLGGHSSYEQYF. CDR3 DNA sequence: TGCGCCAGCAGCGACCTAGGGGGACACAGCTCCTACGAGCAGTACTTC.

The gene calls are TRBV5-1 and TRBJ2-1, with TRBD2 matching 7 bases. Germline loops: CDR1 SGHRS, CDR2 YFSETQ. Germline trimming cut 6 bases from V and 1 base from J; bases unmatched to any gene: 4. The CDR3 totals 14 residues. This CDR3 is CASTISGSYNEQFF. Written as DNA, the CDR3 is TGCGCCAGCACCATTAGCGGGTCCTACAATGAGCAGTTCTTC.

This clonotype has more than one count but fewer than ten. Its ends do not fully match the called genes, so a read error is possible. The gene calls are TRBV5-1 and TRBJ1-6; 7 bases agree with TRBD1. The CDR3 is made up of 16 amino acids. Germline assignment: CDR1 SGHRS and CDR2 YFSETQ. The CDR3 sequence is CASSLQGSSYNSPLHF. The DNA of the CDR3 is TGTGCCAGCAGCCTACAGGGGAGCTCCTATAATTCACCCCTCCACTTT.

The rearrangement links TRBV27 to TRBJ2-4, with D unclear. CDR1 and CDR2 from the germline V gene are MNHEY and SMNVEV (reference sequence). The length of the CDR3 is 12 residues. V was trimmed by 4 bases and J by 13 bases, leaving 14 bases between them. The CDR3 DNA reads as TGTGCCAGCAGTTCTACCCTCGGTGAGCAGTACTTC. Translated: CASSSTLGEQYF.

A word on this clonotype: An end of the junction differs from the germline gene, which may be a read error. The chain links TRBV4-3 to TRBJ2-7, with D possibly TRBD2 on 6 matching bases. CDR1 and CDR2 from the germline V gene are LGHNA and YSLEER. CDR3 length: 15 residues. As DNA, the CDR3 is TGCGCCAGCGGCCAAGATAAACGGGAGTGGTTCGAGCAGTACTTC. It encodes CASGQDKREWFEQYF.

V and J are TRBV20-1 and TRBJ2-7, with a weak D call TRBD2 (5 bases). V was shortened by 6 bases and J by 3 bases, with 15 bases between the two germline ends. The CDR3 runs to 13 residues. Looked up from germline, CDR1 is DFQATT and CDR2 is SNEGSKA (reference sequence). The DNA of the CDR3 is TGCAGTGCCTGGGAGCTCGTCCACTACGAGCAGTACTTC. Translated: CSAWELVHYEQYF.

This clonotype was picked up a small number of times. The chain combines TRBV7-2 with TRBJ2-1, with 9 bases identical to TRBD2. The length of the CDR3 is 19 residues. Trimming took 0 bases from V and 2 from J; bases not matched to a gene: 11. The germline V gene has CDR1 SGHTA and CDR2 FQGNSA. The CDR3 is CASSLAPPGTSLTYNEQFF. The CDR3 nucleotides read TGTGCCAGCAGCTTAGCGCCTCCTGGGACTAGCTTAACCTACAATGAGCAGTTCTTC.

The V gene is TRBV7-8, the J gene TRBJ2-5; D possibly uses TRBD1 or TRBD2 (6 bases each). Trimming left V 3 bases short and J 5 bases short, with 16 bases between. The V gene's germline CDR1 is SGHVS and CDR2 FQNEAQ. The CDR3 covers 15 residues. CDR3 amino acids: CASSLWGAVGETQYF. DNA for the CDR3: TGTGCCAGCAGCTTGTGGGGGGCCGTGGGGGAGACCCAGTACTTC.